The 27 T cell receptor beta chains in this list originate from one sample, sequenced in a study of cytomegalovirus exposure and HLA in healthy donors (dated by TCRdb to about 2017). Receptor amplification or capture employed the immunoSEQ multiplex PCR assay. For the multiplex PCR, a mixture combining 60 forward primers for TCR Vbeta segments and 13 reverse primers for TCR Jbeta segments was used. Sourced from immuneACCESS, this table was stored by TCRdb with only in-frame sequences that have V and J called. A share of the clones is absent; for the studies checked, an unresolved V gene accounts for under half, and the remainder has no known explanation. This sample holds tens of thousands of clones; 60% to 85% were observed only once. The ten biggest clones cover roughly a fifth of the sample. The material sequenced was PBMCs. Receptors were obtained from a woman between 40 and 50 years old in good health and CMV-seropositive.

This chain uses TRBV18 with TRBJ1-5; 7 nucleotides agree with TRBD1. The CDR3 consists of 13 residues. Germline loops: CDR1 KGHSH, CDR2 LQKENI. With V trimmed by 4 bases and J by 7 bases, 4 bases remained unmatched. The CDR3, as DNA: TGTGCCAGCTCACAACAGGGGTTCCAGCCCCAGCATTTT. Translation: CASSQQGFQPQHF.

The rearrangement joins TRBV6-5 to TRBJ2-5; 8 bases match TRBD1. In germline, CDR1 is MNHEY, CDR2 SVGAGI. The CDR3 runs 15 residues. The J segment lost 5 bases and the V segment lost 5 bases, leaving 10 bases of the junction unmatched. CDR3 residues: CASSNYQGALETQYF. Written as DNA, the CDR3 is TGTGCCAGCAGTAACTATCAGGGGGCCTTGGAGACCCAGTACTTC.

The chain is built from TRBV7-9 and TRBJ2-2, with 9 bases identical to TRBD2. The CDR3 runs 18 residues. Germline assignment: CDR1 SEHNR and CDR2 FQNEAQ (reference sequence). V lost 5 bases and J lost 6; bases outside the gene matches: 16. CDR3 sequence (DNA): TGTGCCAGCAGCCCCGAGGCGAGGCTAGCGGGATTCGCCGGGGAGCTGTTTTTT. Translation: CASSPEARLAGFAGELFF.

This chain connects TRBV7-9 to TRBJ1-4; 8 bases are a match to TRBD1. This CDR3 has 15 amino acids. Per germline, CDR1 SEHNR and CDR2 FQNEAQ (reference sequence). With V trimmed by 3 bases and J by 7 bases, 7 bases remained unmatched. The CDR3: CASSLPGGSVEKLFF. In DNA form, the CDR3 reads TGTGCCAGCAGCTTGCCAGGGGGCTCAGTTGAAAAACTGTTTTTT. The variable domain in full, completed from reference TRBV7-9 and TRBJ1-4, reads DTGVSQNPRHKITKRGQNVTFRCDPISEHNRLYWYRQTLGQGPEFLTYFQNEAQLEKSRLLSDRFSAERPKGSFSTLEIQRTEQGDSAMYLCASSLPGGSVEKLFFGSGTQLSVL.

The rearrangement uses TRBV18 and TRBJ2-3; TRBD2 matches at 9 bases. This CDR3 spans 16 amino acids. Per the germline V gene, CDR1 is KGHSH and CDR2 is LQKENI. V lost 3 bases to trimming and J lost 4 bases; unmatched junction nucleotides: 8. The CDR3 region is CASSPGLAGQSDTQYF. The CDR3 bases are TGTGCCAGCTCACCCGGGCTAGCGGGACAATCAGATACGCAGTATTTT.

This clone showed up just a few times. The chain employs TRBV6-1 and TRBJ2-5; D gene ambiguous. Germline CDR1 MNHNS, CDR2 SASEGT. The CDR3 contains 14 residues. V lost 1 base and J 7 bases, leaving 13 bases between the germline ends. The CDR3 spells CASSEGPEPGTQYF. DNA of the CDR3: TGTGCCAGCAGTGAAGGCCCGGAACCGGGGACCCAGTACTTC.

This rearrangement joins TRBV30 to TRBJ2-5; D possibly corresponds to TRBD1 (6 bases). This CDR3 contains 16 residues. Germline CDR1 reads GTSNPN; CDR2 reads SVGIG (reference sequence). The V end lost 2 bases, the J end lost 1 base, and 17 bases lay between the germline ends. This CDR3 is CAWSRRDPGVQETQYF. The CDR3 nucleotides are TGTGCCTGGAGTCGACGGGACCCAGGGGTCCAAGAGACCCAGTACTTC.

There are a few counts of this clone. The rearrangement uses TRBV7-9 and TRBJ1-1; D unclear. This CDR3 is 13 amino acids long. V was clipped by 8 bases and J by 5 bases, with 15 bases between them. Germline V gene sequence: CDR1 SEHNR, CDR2 FQNEAQ (reference sequence). The CDR3 reads CASGEGGSTEAFF. The CDR3 coding sequence is TGTGCCAGCGGTGAGGGAGGGTCGACTGAAGCTTTCTTT.

The V call is TRBV11-2, the J call TRBJ1-1; weak D call: TRBD1 (5 bases). The V gene lost 0 bases and the J gene lost 0 bases, with 11 bases spanning the gap. The CDR3 length is 16 residues. CDR1 and CDR2 from the germline V gene are SGHAT and FQNNGV. The CDR3 nucleotides are TGTGCCAGCAGCTTAGAGCAGGGTGGAGTGAACACTGAAGCTTTCTTT. Its translation: CASSLEQGGVNTEAFF.

This chain joins TRBV7-8 and TRBJ1-2; D uncertain. The V end lost 2 bases, the J end lost 6 bases, and 10 bases lay between the germline ends. This CDR3 region has 13 residues. Germline assignment: CDR1 SGHVS and CDR2 FQNEAQ. CDR3 bases: TGTGCCAGCAGCTTATCGGTACTGAATGGCTACACCTTC. This sequence encodes CASSLSVLNGYTF.

The CDR3 loop reads CASSLGQGWEDEQYF. CDR3 nucleotides: TGTGCCAGCAGCTTAGGACAGGGGTGGGAGGACGAGCAGTACTTC. V usage is TRBV5-6 and J usage is TRBJ2-7; 9 bases are shared with TRBD1. This CDR3 region has 15 residues. The trim removed 2 bases at V and 5 bases at J, leaving 8 bases unmatched. Germline V gene sequence: CDR1 SGHDT, CDR2 YYEEEE. Full variable domain (missing parts from reference TRBV5-6 and TRBJ2-7): DAGVTQSPTHLIKTRGQQVTLRCSPKSGHDTVSWYQQALGQGPQFIFQYYEEEERQRGNFPDRFSGHQFPNYSSELNVNALLLGDSALYLCASSLGQGWEDEQYFGPGTRLTVT.

This clone was observed a single time. J is TRBJ2-3 and V is TRBV2; weak D call: TRBD1 (6 bases). The CDR3 runs 13 residues. The germline V gene encodes CDR1 SNHLY and CDR2 FYNNEI. V was clipped by 5 bases and J by 8 bases, with 14 bases between them. The CDR3 DNA is TGTGCCAGCAGTCCTACAGGGATAGCTACGCAGTATTTT. As protein: CASSPTGIATQYF.

The V call is TRBV18, the J call TRBJ2-5, with TRBD2 as a possible D gene (7 bases). This CDR3 has 15 residues. V was trimmed by 3 bases and J by 4 bases, leaving 15 bases between them. Germline assignment: CDR1 KGHSH and CDR2 LQKENI. The CDR3, as DNA: TGTGCCAGCTCACCTCCGGGGGGCCTAGGAGAGACCCAGTACTTC. Its translation is CASSPPGGLGETQYF.

V usage is TRBV2 and J usage is TRBJ1-5; no reliable D call. The germline CDR1 and CDR2 sequences are SNHLY and FYNNEI. V dropped 1 base and J dropped 4 bases, with 5 bases sitting between them. CDR3 length: 13 residues. CDR3 loop: CASSEDMNQPQHF. Written as DNA, the CDR3 is TGTGCCAGCAGTGAAGATATGAATCAGCCCCAGCATTTT. Using reference TRBV2 and TRBJ1-5 for the parts outside the CDR3, the full variable domain is EPEVTQTPSHQVTQMGQEVILRCVPISNHLYFYWYRQILGQKVEFLVSFYNNEISEKSEIFDDQFSVERPDGSNFTLKIRSTKLEDSAMYFCASSEDMNQPQHFGDGTRLSIL.

The V and J genes are TRBV29-1 and TRBJ2-5, with 9 bases matching TRBD1. Trimming at V came to 5 bases and at J to 5 bases, leaving 12 bases not matched to a gene. The length of the CDR3 is 15 residues. CDR1 and CDR2 from the germline V gene are SQVTM and ANQGSEA. The CDR3 DNA sequence: TGCAGCGTTACCCACAGGGGGCTGGTGTGGGAGACCCAGTACTTC. It is translated as CSVTHRGLVWETQYF.

This clone was observed once. The chain uses TRBV5-1 and TRBJ2-1; D possibly corresponds to TRBD2 (6 bases). Germline CDR1 reads SGHRS; CDR2 reads YFSETQ. Trimming took off 4 bases at V and 4 bases at J, with 12 bases between the two ends. The CDR3 runs 14 residues. The CDR3 DNA follows: TGCGCCAGCAGCCCAACCGCGGGGTACAATGAGCAGTTCTTC. Its protein is CASSPTAGYNEQFF.

The CDR3 region has the DNA TGTGCCAGTTCCGGGACTGATACCTACAATGAGCAGTTCTTC. Its translation: CASSGTDTYNEQFF. The genes are TRBV2 and TRBJ2-1, with D maybe TRBD2 (6 bases). V was pared by 9 bases and J by 2 bases, with 14 bases between. From germline, CDR1 is SNHLY and CDR2 FYNNEI. The CDR3 length is 14 residues.

The V and J genes are TRBV29-1 and TRBJ1-1, with 7 bases that match TRBD1. V lost 2 bases, J lost 4 bases, and 4 bases stayed unmatched. CDR3 size: 13 residues. Looked up from germline, CDR1 is SQVTM and CDR2 is ANQGSEA. The CDR3 here is CSVEKGQSTEAFF. As DNA, the CDR3 is TGCAGCGTTGAAAAGGGACAGAGCACTGAAGCTTTCTTT. Complete variable domain (other parts from reference TRBV29-1 and TRBJ1-1): SAVISQKPSRDICQRGTSLTIQCQVDSQVTMMFWYRQQPGQSLTLIATANQGSEATYESGFVIDKFPISRPNLTFSTLTVSNMSPEDSSIYLCSVEKGQSTEAFFGQGTRLTVV.

About this clone: The same CDR3 is also encoded by other DNA sequences in this sample. V usage is TRBV18 and J usage is TRBJ1-3; D uncertain. Germline loops: CDR1 KGHSH, CDR2 LQKENI. The CDR3 spans 14 residues. Trimming took off 3 bases at V and 0 bases at J, with 6 bases between the two ends. The CDR3 sequence: CASSPGSSGNTIYF. The CDR3 region has the DNA TGTGCCAGCTCACCTGGGAGCTCTGGAAACACCATATATTTT.

The chain links TRBV5-8 to TRBJ1-5, with D perhaps matching TRBD1 (6 bases). The CDR3 is made up of 16 amino acids. V was pared by 4 bases and J by 3 bases, with 17 bases between. Germline-derived CDR1 and CDR2 are SGHTS and YDEGEE. The CDR3 nucleotides are TGTGCCAGCAGCCCAACATCCAGGGGAATCAATCAGCCCCAGCATTTT. As protein: CASSPTSRGINQPQHF.

The chain joins TRBV5-4 to TRBJ1-2; the D is unclear. The CDR3 extends over 17 amino acids. CDR1 SGHNT and CDR2 YYREEE come from the germline V gene (reference sequence). Trimming removed 0 bases at V and 1 base at J, with 16 bases between. CDR3 protein: CASSLAPELRFNYGYTF. In DNA, the CDR3 is TGTGCCAGCAGCTTGGCCCCCGAGCTTAGATTTAACTATGGCTACACCTTC. The full variable domain, with the rest looked up from reference TRBV5-4 and TRBJ1-2, is ETGVTQSPTHLIKTRGQQVTLRCSSQSGHNTVSWYQQALGQGPQFIFQYYREEENGRGNFPPRFSGLQFPNYSSELNVNALELDDSALYLCASSLAPELRFNYGYTFGSGTRLTVV.

V gene TRBV27 combines with J gene TRBJ2-7; 11 bases line up with TRBD1. This CDR3 has 15 residues. J was trimmed by 5 bases and V by 8 bases; bases with no gene match: 11. CDR1 and CDR2 from the germline V gene are MNHEY and SMNVEV (reference sequence). DNA for the CDR3: TGTGCCAGCGGTCTTTTTGGGACAGGGGGGAACGAGCAGTACTTC. This sequence encodes CASGLFGTGGNEQYF.

This rearrangement joins TRBV9 to TRBJ1-1, with a weak D call TRBD1 (5 bases). CDR3 length: 14 amino acids. CDR1 SGDLS and CDR2 YYNGEE come from the germline V gene. The V gene lost 0 bases and the J gene lost 2 bases, with 8 bases spanning the gap. The chain's CDR3 is CASSVAQGNTEAFF. The CDR3 DNA is TGTGCCAGCAGCGTAGCGCAGGGAAACACTGAAGCTTTCTTT.

V usage is TRBV2 and J usage is TRBJ2-4; 12 nucleotides align to TRBD1. CDR1 is SNHLY and CDR2 is FYNNEI in the germline V gene. The CDR3 is 16 amino acids. V was pared by 4 bases and J by 2 bases, with 3 bases of the junction left unmatched. Here the CDR3 reads CASSGGQGATKNIQYF. Here the CDR3 DNA reads TGTGCCAGCAGTGGGGGACAGGGGGCGACCAAAAACATTCAGTACTTC.

The V and J genes are TRBV28 and TRBJ1-1; unclear D gene. V lost 1 base and J lost 5, with 8 bases in between. Germline CDR1 is MDHEN and CDR2 is SYDVKM. The length of the CDR3 is 13 residues. The CDR3 DNA reads as TGTGCCAGCAGTTTATCGGTTTGGACTGAAGCTTTCTTT. Protein sequence: CASSLSVWTEAFF.

The chain joins TRBV9 to TRBJ1-1, with D possibly TRBD1 on 5 matching bases. With 0 bases removed from V and 4 bases from J, the gap between germline ends came to 13 bases. The CDR3 totals 15 residues. Per germline, CDR1 SGDLS and CDR2 YYNGEE. CDR3 sequence: CASSVVGGVSTEAFF. The CDR3 nucleotides are TGTGCCAGCAGCGTAGTCGGAGGGGTGAGCACTGAAGCTTTCTTT. Full variable domain (remainder filled in from reference TRBV9 and TRBJ1-1): DSGVTQTPKHLITATGQRVTLRCSPRSGDLSVYWYQQSLDQGLQFLIQYYNGEERAKGNILERFSAQQFPDLHSELNLSSLELGDSALYFCASSVVGGVSTEAFFGQGTRLTVV.

J is TRBJ2-7 and V is TRBV9; TRBD2 is a possible D gene (6 bases). The CDR3 totals 13 residues. The germline V and J ends were trimmed by 4 bases and 1 base, with 9 bases remaining between them. The germline V gene encodes CDR1 SGDLS and CDR2 YYNGEE. The CDR3 region is CASSLGTSYEQYF. The DNA of the CDR3 is TGTGCCAGCAGCTTGGGGACTTCCTACGAGCAGTACTTC.